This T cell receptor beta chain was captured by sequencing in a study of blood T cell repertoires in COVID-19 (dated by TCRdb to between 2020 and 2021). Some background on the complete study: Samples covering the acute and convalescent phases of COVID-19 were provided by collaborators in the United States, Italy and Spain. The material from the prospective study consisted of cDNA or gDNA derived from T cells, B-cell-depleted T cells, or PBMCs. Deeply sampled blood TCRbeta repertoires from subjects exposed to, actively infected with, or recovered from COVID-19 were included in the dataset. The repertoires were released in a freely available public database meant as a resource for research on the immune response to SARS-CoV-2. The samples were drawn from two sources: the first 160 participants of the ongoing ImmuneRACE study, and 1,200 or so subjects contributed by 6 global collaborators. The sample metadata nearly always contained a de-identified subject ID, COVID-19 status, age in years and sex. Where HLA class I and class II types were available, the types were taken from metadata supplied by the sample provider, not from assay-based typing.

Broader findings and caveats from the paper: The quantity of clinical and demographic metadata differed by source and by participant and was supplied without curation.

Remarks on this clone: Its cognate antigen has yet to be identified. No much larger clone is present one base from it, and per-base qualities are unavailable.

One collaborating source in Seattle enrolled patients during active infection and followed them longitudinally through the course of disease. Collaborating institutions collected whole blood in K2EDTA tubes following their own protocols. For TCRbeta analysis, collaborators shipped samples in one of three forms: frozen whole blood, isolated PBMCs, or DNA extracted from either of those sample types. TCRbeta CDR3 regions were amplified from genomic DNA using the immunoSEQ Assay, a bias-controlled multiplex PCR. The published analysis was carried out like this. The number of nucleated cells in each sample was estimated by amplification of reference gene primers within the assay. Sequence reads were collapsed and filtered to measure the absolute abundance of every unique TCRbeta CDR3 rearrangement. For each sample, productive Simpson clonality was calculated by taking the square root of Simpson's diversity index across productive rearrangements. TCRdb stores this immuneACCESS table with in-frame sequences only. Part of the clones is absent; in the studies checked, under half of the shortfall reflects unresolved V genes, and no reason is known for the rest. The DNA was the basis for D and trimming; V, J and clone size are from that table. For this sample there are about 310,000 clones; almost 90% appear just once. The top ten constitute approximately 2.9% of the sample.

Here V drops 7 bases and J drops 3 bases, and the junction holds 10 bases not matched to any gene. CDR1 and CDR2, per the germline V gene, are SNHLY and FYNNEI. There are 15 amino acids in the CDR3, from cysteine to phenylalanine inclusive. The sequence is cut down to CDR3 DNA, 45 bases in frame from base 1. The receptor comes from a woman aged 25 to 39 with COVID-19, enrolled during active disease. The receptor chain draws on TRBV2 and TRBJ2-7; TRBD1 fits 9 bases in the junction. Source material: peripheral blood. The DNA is TGTGCCAGCAATAACCCCGGGACAGGGTTCTACGAGCAGTACTTC. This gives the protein CASNNPGTGFYEQYF.